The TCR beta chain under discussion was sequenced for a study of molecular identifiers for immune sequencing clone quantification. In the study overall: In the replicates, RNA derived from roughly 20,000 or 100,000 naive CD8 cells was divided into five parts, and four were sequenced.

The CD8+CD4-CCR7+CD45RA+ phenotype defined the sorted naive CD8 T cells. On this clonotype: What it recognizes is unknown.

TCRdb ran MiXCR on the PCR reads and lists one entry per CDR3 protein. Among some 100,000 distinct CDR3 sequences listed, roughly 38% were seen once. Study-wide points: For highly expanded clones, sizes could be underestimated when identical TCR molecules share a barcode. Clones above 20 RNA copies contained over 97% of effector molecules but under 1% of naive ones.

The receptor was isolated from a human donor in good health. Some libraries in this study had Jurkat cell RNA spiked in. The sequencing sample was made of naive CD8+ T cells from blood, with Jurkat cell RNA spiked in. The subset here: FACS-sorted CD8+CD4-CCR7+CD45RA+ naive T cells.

The CDR3: CASRGLRGSGTDTQYF. The CDR3 nucleotides are TGTGCCAGCAGGGGCCTTCGGGGGAGCGGCACAGATACGCAGTATTTT. The chain recombines TRBV6-2 or TRBV6-3 with TRBJ2-3, with a weak D call TRBD2 (6 bases). The V gene lost 6 bases and the J gene lost 1 base, with 17 bases spanning the gap. The CDR3 consists of 16 residues. CDR1 and CDR2 (germline): MNHEY, SVGEGT.